A selection of T cell receptor beta chains follows, all from one sample in a study of blood T cell repertoires in COVID-19. Method: immunoSEQ multiplex PCR; TCRdb's copy keeps in-frame clones and lacks some. The repertoire consists of 200,000 to 250,000 clones, with 80% to 90% occurring once and the leading ten covering 15% to 20%. The sequenced sample consisted of peripheral blood. The receptors derive from a woman of 80 years or more with active or convalescent COVID-19. Both conserved end residues are part of each CDR3. The D gene is left open where the match is weak. A row's size may be missing; if present it is once, few, many or a size class.

>.|.|13|TRBJ2-7|TRBV7-2
TGTGCCAGCAGCTCACATCAGGGGGGCGAGCAGTACTTC
CASSSHQGGEQYF
>TRBD1|.|14|TRBJ2-3|TRBV7-2
TGTGCCAGCAGCCCACAATGGTCTGGACAGGGCCAGTATTTT
CASSPQWSGQGQYF
>.|once|14|TRBJ2-2|TRBV5-1
TGCGCCAGCAGCTTGGGACAGGTTGACAGGGAGCTGTTTTTT
CASSLGQVDRELFF
>.|.|14|TRBJ2-2|TRBV5-4
TGTGCCAGCAGCTCTGTAACAGGGACCGGGGAGCTGTTTTTT
CASSSVTGTGELFF
>.|.|14|TRBJ2-3|TRBV5-4
TGTGCCAGCAGCTTCCTAGAGAGAACAGATACGCAGTATTTT
CASSFLERTDTQYF
>TRBD2|.|17|TRBJ2-3|TRBV4-3
TGCGCCAGCAGCCAAGATTGGCGGGAGGGGAGCACAGATACGCAGTATTTT
CASSQDWREGSTDTQYF
>TRBD1|.|14|TRBJ2-2|TRBV11-2
TGTGCCAGCAGCCTCCGACAGGGAATCGGGGAGCTGTTTTTT
CASSLRQGIGELFF
>.|.|19|TRBJ1-1|TRBV11-3
TGTGCCAGCAGCTTAGGTTTTCAGGGACTCAAAAAATTGAACACTGAAGCTTTCTTT
CASSLGFQGLKKLNTEAFF
>.|once|16|TRBJ1-2|TRBV25-1
TGTGCCAGCAGTGCTGGCGGCAGAAACTCTAACTATGGCTACACCTTC
CASSAGGRNSNYGYTF
>.|.|15|TRBJ2-3|TRBV2
TGTGCCAGCAGTGGACAGGGACTGAGCACAGATACGCAGTATTTT
CASSGQGLSTDTQYF
>.|.|13|TRBJ2-1|TRBV28
TGTGCCAGCAGCTTGGACAGATTAAATGAGCAGTTCTTC
CASSLDRLNEQFF
>TRBD1|.|14|TRBJ2-5|TRBV3-1/TRBV3-2
TGTGCCAGCAGCCAAATACCCAGGGGGAAGACCCAGTACTTC
CASSQIPRGKTQYF
>.|.|16|TRBJ2-1|TRBV21-1
TGTGCCAGCACCTGGAGTAGCGGGGGTGCCTACAATGAGCAGTTCTTC
CASTWSSGGAYNEQFF
>TRBD1|few|14|TRBJ2-7|TRBV10-3
TGTGCCATCAGAGAGACAGGGTCCTCCTACGAGCAGTACTTC
CAIRETGSSYEQYF
>.|.|15|TRBJ2-2|TRBV6-5
TGTGCCAGCACCAGGGAAGGGGGTGTCTCCGGGGAGCTGTTTTTT
CASTREGGVSGELFF
>TRBD2|.|17|TRBJ2-3|TRBV7-9
TGTGCCAGCAGCTCCGGACTAGCGGGAGGAATTCAGGATACGCAGTATTTT
CASSSGLAGGIQDTQYF
>.|.|15|TRBJ2-1|TRBV5-1
TGCGCCAGCAGCTTGGCCGCAGGCGGGTACAATGAGCAGTTCTTC
CASSLAAGGYNEQFF
>TRBD1|once|14|TRBJ1-1|TRBV4-2
TGTGCCAGCAGCCAACAGACAGGGACCACTGAAGCTTTCTTT
CASSQQTGTTEAFF
>TRBD1|.|15|TRBJ2-1|TRBV5-1
TGCGCCAGCCAAAGGACAGGGGAGTTCAACAATGAGCAGTTCTTC
CASQRTGEFNNEQFF
>TRBD2|.|19|TRBJ2-1|TRBV19
TGTGCCAGTAGTAGACTAGCGGGAGGGCCTGGGAGCTCCTACAATGAGCAGTTCTTC
CASSRLAGGPGSSYNEQFF
>.|.|14|TRBJ2-2|TRBV2
TGTGCCAGCAGAGTGCTGGGGGCTGGCGGGGAGCTGTTTTTT
CASRVLGAGGELFF
>.|.|15|TRBJ2-7|TRBV5-1
TGCGCCAGCAGCTTCCTAGGGACTTCAAGATACGAGCAGTACTTC
CASSFLGTSRYEQYF
>TRBD1|few|14|TRBJ2-7|TRBV2
TGTGCCAGCGCTTCACAGGGGACGGGTTACGAGCAGTACTTC
CASASQGTGYEQYF
>TRBD2|few|13|TRBJ2-3|TRBV19
TGTGCCAGTAGTATGGGACTACCAGATACGCAGTATTTT
CASSMGLPDTQYF
>TRBD2|.|15|TRBJ2-7|TRBV5-6
TGTGCCAGCAGTCCAAGGGCGGGAGGGCCGGGCGAGCAGTACTTC
CASSPRAGGPGEQYF